This T cell receptor beta chain was sequenced for a study of OX40 agonist ivuxolimab in advanced cancers. On the study more broadly: Ivuxolimab, an agonistic anti-OX40 (CD134) antibody, was given to patients.

In germline, CDR1 is SSHAT, CDR2 FNYEAQ (reference sequence). Unmatched junction bases numbered 4, after V lost 11 bases and J lost 5 bases. This CDR3 is built from 12 residues. The assay was immunoSEQ multiplex PCR, and TCRdb's table has in-frame clones only and misses some. The sample has tens of thousands of clones; around 90% are singletons. This clone was counted only a few times. The specimen was CD4+ or CD8+ T cells sorted from blood, collected in a trial of the OX40 agonist ivuxolimab. The chain links TRBV7-7 to TRBJ1-2, with 11 bases identical to TRBD1. The TCR sequence derives from an adult with an advanced solid tumor such as melanoma, head and neck, liver or kidney cancer. This CDR3 reads CAAGDRGYGYTF. The CDR3 DNA reads as TGTGCCGCTGGGGACAGGGGGTATGGCTACACCTTC.